A single T cell receptor beta chain is shown here with its context. Its antigen is unknown. Nothing much larger sits one base from this clone, and base qualities are not available. CDR1 and CDR2 (KGHSH, LQKENI) derive from the germline V gene. From the cysteine through the phenylalanine, the CDR3 covers 13 amino acids. Only the CDR3 DNA stays, 39 bases, in frame from base 1. V lost 3 bases and J lost 4 bases; the stretch between them is 6 bases long. The sample's time point, from its label and the paper: about 28 days (+/-7) after the second vaccine dose. Because spike-specific TCR depth and breadth did not differ between the two schedules, AZD1222 recipients who got a second dose at roughly 4 weeks were pooled with those who got a second dose at roughly 12 weeks. Samples from vaccinated people were obtained from the UK trials COV001 and COV002, which included a single-blind randomized controlled phase 2/3 trial of AZD1222 (ChAdOx1 nCoV-19) in healthy adults. Trial participant PBMC samples were collected at day 0 and day 28 after the second dose for TCRbeta chain sequencing.

The data derive from a study of T cell responses to AZD1222 COVID-19 vaccine (dated by TCRdb to the early 2020s). About the investigation overall: TCR sequencing was performed for 230 to 250 trial participants, of whom some 200 were given two doses of AZD1222 and approximately 25 were given two doses of MenACWY control vaccine. Enrollment into the trials was organized by age into subgroups of 18-55, 56-69 and 70-plus years, and those subgroups contained 148, 28 and 57 TCR-sequenced participants, respectively.

Results and caveats for the whole study, not just this receptor: A significant rise in spike-specific TCR breadth and depth was observed after two AZD1222 doses relative to day 0 and relative to MenACWY recipients. Participants were mostly white British, with more females than males. The authors suggested clonal diversity may have been underestimated. Epitopes outside the regions mutated in the B.1.351 and B.1.1.7 variants were reportedly recognized by nearly half of the unique spike-specific TCRs. The 56-69-year group was small, and its depth increase did not reach significance, likely because of low power. Because no day 14 peak-response samples were available, repertoires were characterized only after the peak T cell response. Conclusions about previously exposed vaccinees are limited because only five to seven AZD1222 recipients were SARS-CoV-2 seropositive at baseline. Vaccine-associated CD4 TCRs spanned the whole spike protein, with dominant responses in regions 160-218 and 743-854.

The CDR3 regions of human TCRbeta chains were analyzed by immunosequencing. In the original analysis: TCRs in the repertoires were matched against a reference library of SARS-CoV-2-specific TCRs that had been generated with the MIRA antigen-specificity platform. Breadth was defined as the fraction of unique TCRs that were SARS-CoV-2-associated. Depth was defined as the fraction of total T cells that were SARS-CoV-2-associated. Each spike-specific TCR was assigned to its reactive spike region and to a CD4 or CD8 class using the MIRA data. Log10-transformed breadth and depth values were compared by one-way ANOVA with Sidak's multiple comparisons tests. This immuneACCESS table, as held by TCRdb, lists in-frame sequences with V and J called but not all clones. Of the missing ones, under half trace to an unresolved V gene in checked studies; the others have no known cause. V, J and clone size derive from that table, while D and trimming were established from the DNA sequence. Counted in this sample were about 150,000 clones; 91% of them appeared once. The ten largest account for 3% to 4% of the sample.

The clonotype originates from an adult who received the AZD1222 COVID-19 vaccine. The source material was peripheral blood, sampled 28 days after the second AZD1222 dose. The V and J genes are TRBV18 and TRBJ1-4; the D gene identity is not certain. At the DNA level, the sequence is TGTGCCAGCTCACCGGTCTTTAATGAAAAACTGTTTTTT. It codes for CASSPVFNEKLFF.